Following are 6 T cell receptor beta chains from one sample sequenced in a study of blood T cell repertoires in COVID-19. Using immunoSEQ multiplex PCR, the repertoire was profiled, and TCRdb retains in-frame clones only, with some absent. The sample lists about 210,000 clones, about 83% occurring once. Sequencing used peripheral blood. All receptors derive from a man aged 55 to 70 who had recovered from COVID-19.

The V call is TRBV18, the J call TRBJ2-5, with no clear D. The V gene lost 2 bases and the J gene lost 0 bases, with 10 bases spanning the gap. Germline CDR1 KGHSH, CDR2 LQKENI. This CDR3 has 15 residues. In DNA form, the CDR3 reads TGTGCCAGCTCACCAATGGCAAACAACCAAGAGACCCAGTACTTC. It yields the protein CASSPMANNQETQYF.

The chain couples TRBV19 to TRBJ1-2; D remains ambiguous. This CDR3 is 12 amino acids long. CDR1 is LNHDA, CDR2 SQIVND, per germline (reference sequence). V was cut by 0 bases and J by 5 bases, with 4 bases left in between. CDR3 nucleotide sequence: TGTGCCAGTAGTATAGACGTGTATGGCTACACCTTC. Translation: CASSIDVYGYTF.

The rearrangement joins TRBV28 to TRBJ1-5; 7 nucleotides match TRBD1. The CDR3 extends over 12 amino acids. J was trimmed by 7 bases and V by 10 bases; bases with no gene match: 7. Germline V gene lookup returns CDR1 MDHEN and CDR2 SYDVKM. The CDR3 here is CAIRQGYQPQHF. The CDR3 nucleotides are TGTGCCATCCGACAGGGTTACCAGCCCCAGCATTTT.

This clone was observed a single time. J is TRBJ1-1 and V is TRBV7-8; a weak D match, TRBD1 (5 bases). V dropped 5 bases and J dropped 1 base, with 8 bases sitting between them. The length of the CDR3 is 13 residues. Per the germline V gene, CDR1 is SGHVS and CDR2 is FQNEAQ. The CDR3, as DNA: TGTGCCAGCAGCCGTCAGGGGAACACTGAAGCTTTCTTT. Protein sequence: CASSRQGNTEAFF.

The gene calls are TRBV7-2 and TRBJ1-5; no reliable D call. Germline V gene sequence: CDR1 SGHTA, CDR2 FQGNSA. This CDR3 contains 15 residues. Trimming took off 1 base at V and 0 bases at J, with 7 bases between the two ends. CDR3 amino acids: CASSLGDYSNQPQHF. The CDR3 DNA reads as TGTGCCAGCAGCTTAGGAGACTATAGCAATCAGCCCCAGCATTTT. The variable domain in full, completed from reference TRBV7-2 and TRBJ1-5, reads GAGVSQSPSNKVTEKGKDVELRCDPISGHTALYWYRQSLGQGLEFLIYFQGNSAPDKSGLPSDRFSAERTGGSVSTLTIQRTQQEDSAVYLCASSLGDYSNQPQHFGDGTRLSIL.

CDR3 protein: CASSASQGKDYNEQFF. Written as DNA, the CDR3 is TGTGCCAGCAGCGCCTCCCAGGGCAAAGATTACAATGAGCAGTTCTTC. The chain uses TRBV9 and TRBJ2-1, with D maybe TRBD1 (5 bases). Trimming left V 3 bases short and J 4 bases short, with 17 bases between. CDR3 size: 16 residues. Per the germline V gene, CDR1 is SGDLS and CDR2 is YYNGEE. Combining the CDR3 with reference TRBV9 and TRBJ2-1 gives the whole variable domain DSGVTQTPKHLITATGQRVTLRCSPRSGDLSVYWYQQSLDQGLQFLIQYYNGEERAKGNILERFSAQQFPDLHSELNLSSLELGDSALYFCASSASQGKDYNEQFFGPGTRLTVL.